Listed below are T cell receptor beta chains from one sample, sequenced in a study of cytomegalovirus exposure and HLA in healthy donors. Some clones are missing from TCRdb's copy, which holds only in-frame ones; the method was immunoSEQ multiplex PCR. The top ten clones hold around 15% of a sample with 75,000 to 90,000 clones, roughly 80% of them seen once. The sequenced sample was PBMCs. Receptor source: a human donor in good health. The CDR3 runs from the conserved cysteine through the conserved F or W. The D gene is left open where the match is weak. Only some rows state a clone size, as once, few, many or a class for expanded clones.

TRBV19	few	TRBJ1-2	-	CASSAREGFGYTF	TGTGCCAGTAGTGCCCGGGAGGGTTTTGGCTACACCTTC
TRBV5-1	-	TRBJ2-7	-	CASSPMWPGDGEQYF	TGCGCCAGCAGCCCGATGTGGCCGGGGGACGGCGAGCAGTACTTC
TRBV18	-	TRBJ2-1	TRBD1	CASSGTGRNNEQFF	TGTGCCAGCTCCGGGACAGGGAGGAACAATGAGCAGTTCTTC
TRBV2	-	TRBJ1-2	-	CASSINLRSGYTF	TGTGCCAGCAGTATTAATCTCCGTTCCGGCTACACCTTC
TRBV10-1	-	TRBJ1-5	TRBD1	CASSGGQKDAQHMKPQHF	TGCGCCAGCAGTGGGGGACAGAAGGACGCCCAGCACATGAAGCCCCAGCATTTT
TRBV14	once	TRBJ1-1	-	CASSQDVGRNTEAFF	TGTGCCAGCAGCCAAGATGTGGGCCGGAACACTGAAGCTTTCTTT
TRBV5-6	-	TRBJ2-7	-	CASSSADRSPYSEQYF	TGTGCCAGCAGCTCCGCGGACAGAAGTCCGTATAGCGAGCAGTACTTC
TRBV7-2	-	TRBJ1-1	TRBD1	CASSWDRGNTEAFF	TGTGCCAGCAGCTGGGACAGGGGTAACACTGAAGCTTTCTTT
TRBV6-6	few	TRBJ1-1	-	CASSYTWTGNTEAFF	TGTGCCAGCAGTTACACTTGGACTGGGAACACTGAAGCTTTCTTT
TRBV5-6	once	TRBJ2-4	TRBD1	CASSSPGTGLNIQYF	TGTGCCAGCAGCTCCCCCGGGACAGGGTTGAACATTCAGTACTTC
TRBV7-7	-	TRBJ2-2	TRBD1	CASSSYPGQGAGELFF	TGTGCCAGCAGCTCGTACCCGGGACAGGGGGCCGGGGAGCTGTTTTTT
TRBV19	-	TRBJ2-7	-	CASSHSYEQYF	TGTGCCAGTAGTCACAGCTACGAGCAGTACTTC
TRBV6-5	-	TRBJ2-7	-	CASSYRGSYEQYF	TGTGCCAGCAGTTACCGGGGTTCCTACGAGCAGTACTTC
TRBV2	-	TRBJ1-5	-	CASSEPGTSNQPQHF	TGTGCCAGCAGTGAGCCCGGGACAAGCAATCAGCCCCAGCATTTT
TRBV5-1	-	TRBJ2-4	TRBD2	CASSLVPSGGLAKNIQYF	TGCGCCAGCAGCTTGGTCCCTAGCGGGGGCTTAGCCAAAAACATTCAGTACTTC
TRBV11-3	-	TRBJ2-3	-	CASSRGFASTDTQYF	TGTGCCAGCAGCCGGGGGTTTGCTAGCACAGATACGCAGTATTTT
TRBV7-6	few	TRBJ2-7	-	CASSLLVVRGYLYEQYF	TGTGCCAGCAGCTTATTAGTGGTTAGGGGCTACCTCTACGAGCAGTACTTC
TRBV18	-	TRBJ2-6	-	CASSQQPPGSGANVLTF	TGTGCCAGCTCACAGCAACCCCCCGGCTCTGGGGCCAACGTCCTGACTTTC
TRBV9	-	TRBJ2-5	TRBD2	CASSALAGGVIETQYF	TGTGCCAGCAGCGCCCTAGCGGGGGGGGTCATCGAGACCCAGTACTTC
TRBV9	-	TRBJ1-2	-	CASSVTVDYGYTF	TGTGCCAGCAGCGTTACAGTGGACTATGGCTACACCTTC
TRBV28	-	TRBJ1-2	-	CASSLNRGIYGYTF	TGTGCCAGCAGTTTAAACCGGGGAATCTATGGCTACACCTTC
TRBV13	few	TRBJ2-2	TRBD1	CASSQTGGTGELFF	TGTGCCAGCAGTCAAACAGGGGGCACCGGGGAGCTGTTTTTT
TRBV6-5	-	TRBJ2-7	TRBD2	CASRFRGGEQYF	TGTGCCAGCAGGTTTCGGGGGGGCGAGCAGTACTTC
TRBV2	-	TRBJ2-3	-	CASSEGPPDTQYF	TGTGCCAGCAGTGAAGGGCCCCCAGATACGCAGTATTTT
TRBV19	-	TRBJ1-2	-	CASSIKQGSLTYGYTF	TGTGCCAGTAGTATCAAACAGGGAAGCCTAACCTATGGCTACACCTTC
TRBV6-5	-	TRBJ2-1	TRBD1	CASSYSRQGAPNEQFF	TGTGCCAGCAGTTACTCTAGACAGGGGGCGCCGAATGAGCAGTTCTTC
TRBV7-2	few	TRBJ2-1	TRBD1	CASSFDRGRGEQFF	TGTGCCAGCAGTTTTGACAGGGGGCGGGGCGAGCAGTTCTTC
TRBV29-1	-	TRBJ1-2	-	CSAGSGGLNYGYTF	TGCAGCGCCGGTTCGGGGGGACTTAACTATGGCTACACCTTC
TRBV27	-	TRBJ2-2	TRBD2	CASSLGLAGNTGELFF	TGTGCCAGCAGTTTAGGCCTAGCGGGGAACACCGGGGAGCTGTTTTTT
TRBV10-1	-	TRBJ1-1	TRBD1	CASSERQGRNTEAFF	TGCGCCAGCAGTGAACGACAGGGGAGGAACACTGAAGCTTTCTTT
TRBV27	-	TRBJ1-2	-	CASSLTASYGYTF	TGTGCCAGCAGTTTGACAGCATCCTATGGCTACACCTTC
TRBV6-5	-	TRBJ1-1	-	CASREQGLDTEAFF	TGTGCCAGCAGGGAACAGGGCTTGGACACTGAAGCTTTCTTT